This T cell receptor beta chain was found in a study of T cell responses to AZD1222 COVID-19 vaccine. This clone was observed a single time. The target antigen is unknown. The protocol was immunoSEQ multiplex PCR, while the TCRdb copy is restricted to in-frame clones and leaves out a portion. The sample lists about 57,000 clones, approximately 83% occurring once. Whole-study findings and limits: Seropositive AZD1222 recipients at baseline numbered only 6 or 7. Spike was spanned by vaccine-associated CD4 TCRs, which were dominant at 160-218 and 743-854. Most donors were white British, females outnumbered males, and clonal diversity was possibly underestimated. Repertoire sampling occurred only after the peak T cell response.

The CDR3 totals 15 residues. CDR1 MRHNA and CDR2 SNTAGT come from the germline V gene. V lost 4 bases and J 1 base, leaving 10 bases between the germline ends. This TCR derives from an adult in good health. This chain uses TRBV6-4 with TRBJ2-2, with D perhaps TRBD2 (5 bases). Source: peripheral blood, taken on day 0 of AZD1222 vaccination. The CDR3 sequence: CASSAAGGNTGELFF. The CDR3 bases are TGTGCCAGCAGTGCGGCAGGAGGGAACACCGGGGAGCTGTTTTTT.